This T cell receptor (beta chain) was recovered during a study of regulatory T cells in long-lasting Graves disease. Whole-study context: Graves' patients who were just diagnosed had used antithyroid drugs for under 3 months. The study's findings and limits: Those with persistent disease had in common more public clonotypes (about 2,700) than new patients (about 900). Persistent disease preferred TRBV28, TRBJ1-2 and TRBJ2-5; new disease, TRBV20-1 and TRBJ2-1. Less diverse TCR repertoires were seen in persistent Graves' patients than in newly diagnosed ones.

As to time point: newly diagnosed GD, antithyroid drugs for less than 3 months. Making the TCR library involved RNA that had been extracted from PBMCs. Concerning this clonotype: Its antigen is undetermined.

Losses at the gene ends were 0 bases for V and 6 bases for J; bases not matched to a gene: 11. From germline, CDR1 is DFQATT and CDR2 SNEGSKA (reference sequence). The CDR3 has 16 residues. Combining iRepertoire HTBI primers with Arm-PCR of CDR3 regions, the authors built TCR beta libraries. TCRdb independently ran MiXCR on the multiplex PCR reads; one entry per CDR3 protein. The data show approximately 210,000 distinct CDR3 sequences, approximately 20% seen once. The chain employs TRBV20-1 and TRBJ1-2; 9 positions match TRBD1. This material consisted of peripheral blood mononuclear cells (PBMCs), taken at new diagnosis, from a patient treated with antithyroid drugs. This clonotype was sampled from a female donor with Graves disease. The CDR3 here is CSARDPGQGRRDGYTF. The CDR3 DNA sequence: TGCAGTGCTAGAGATCCGGGACAGGGAAGGAGAGATGGCTACACCTTC.